Each of the 4 T cell receptor beta chains below was sequenced from the same sample in a study of monozygotic twins with inflammatory bowel disease. TCRdb reanalyzed the 5' RACE reads and collapses them to one entry per CDR3 protein, without DNA. Seen in this sample are 330,000 or so distinct CDR3 sequences; the ten most common clones hold 2% to 2.5%. The specimen was blood. The receptors originated from a human donor with ulcerative colitis or Crohn's disease, or a healthy co-twin of an affected twin (not recorded which).

This chain connects TRBV10-3 to TRBJ2-3. The CDR3 covers 11 residues. CDR1 ENHRY and CDR2 SYGVKD come from the germline V gene. CDR3 residues: CAISSGYTQYF.

The J gene is TRBJ2-7, the V gene TRBV5-8; as DNA is missing, the TRBD2 call by TCRdb cannot be tested. This CDR3 region has 17 residues. Germline loops: CDR1 SGHTS, CDR2 YDEGEE. CDR3 in amino acids: CASSQTGLRSGLGEQYF.

The CDR3 loop reads CASSPGTGAGIYGYTF. V gene TRBV12-3 or TRBV12-4 combines with J gene TRBJ1-2; the D call from TCRdb, TRBD1, cannot be confirmed without DNA. The CDR3 consists of 16 residues.

This chain connects TRBV5-1 to TRBJ1-1; no DNA is available, so the TRBD1 call from TCRdb remains unchecked. The CDR3 spans 16 residues. CDR1 SGHRS and CDR2 YFSETQ come from the germline V gene. The CDR3 here is CASSPGLGSMNTEAFF.